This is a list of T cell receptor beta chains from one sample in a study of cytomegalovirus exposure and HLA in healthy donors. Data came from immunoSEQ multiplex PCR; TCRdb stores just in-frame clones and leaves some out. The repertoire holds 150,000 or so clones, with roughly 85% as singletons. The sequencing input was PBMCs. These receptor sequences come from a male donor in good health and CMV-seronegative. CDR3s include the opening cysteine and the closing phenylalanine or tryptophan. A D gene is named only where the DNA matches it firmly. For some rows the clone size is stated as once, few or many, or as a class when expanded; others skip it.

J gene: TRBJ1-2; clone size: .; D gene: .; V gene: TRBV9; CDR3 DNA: TGTGCCAGCAGCCCTGGAGTATATGGCTACACCTTC; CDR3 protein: CASSPGVYGYTF
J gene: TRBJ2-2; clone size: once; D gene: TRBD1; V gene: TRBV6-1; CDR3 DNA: TGTGCCAGCAGTGATTCCCCCGGACAGGGTCACCTACGGGAGCTGTTTTTT; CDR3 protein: CASSDSPGQGHLRELFF
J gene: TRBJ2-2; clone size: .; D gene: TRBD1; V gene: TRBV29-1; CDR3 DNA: TGCAGCGCCCAGACAGGGGTCAACACCGGGGAGCTGTTTTTT; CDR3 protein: CSAQTGVNTGELFF
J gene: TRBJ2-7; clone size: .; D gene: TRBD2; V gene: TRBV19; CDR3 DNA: TGTGCCAGTCACACCGGGCGGGAGGGCTCCGAGCAGTACTTC; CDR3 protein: CASHTGREGSEQYF
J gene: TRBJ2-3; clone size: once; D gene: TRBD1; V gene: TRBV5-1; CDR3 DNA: TGCGCCAGCAGCTTGCAGCCGGGACAGCTAACAGATACGCAGTATTTT; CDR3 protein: CASSLQPGQLTDTQYF
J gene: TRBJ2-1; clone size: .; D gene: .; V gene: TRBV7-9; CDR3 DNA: TGTGCCAGCAGCTCCGCGGACATACAGTTCTTC; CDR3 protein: CASSSADIQFF
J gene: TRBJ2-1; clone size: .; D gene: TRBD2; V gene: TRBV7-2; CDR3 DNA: TGTGCCAGCAGCTTAGCGGAGGCGGGAGTTCGGATGAAGTTCTTC; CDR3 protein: CASSLAEAGVRMKFF
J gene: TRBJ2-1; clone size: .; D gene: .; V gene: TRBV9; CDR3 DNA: TGTGCCAGCAGCTTCGACGGGATTGATAGCAATGAGCAGTTCTTC; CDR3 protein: CASSFDGIDSNEQFF
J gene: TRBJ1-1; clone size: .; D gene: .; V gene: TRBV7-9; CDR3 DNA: TGTTCCAGCAGCTTAGTGACGAGGGACACTGAAGCTTTCTTT; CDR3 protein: CSSSLVTRDTEAFF
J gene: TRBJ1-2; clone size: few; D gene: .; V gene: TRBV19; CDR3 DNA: TGTGCCAGTAAGGAGTCGGATAGAGACTATGGCTACACCTTC; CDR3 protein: CASKESDRDYGYTF
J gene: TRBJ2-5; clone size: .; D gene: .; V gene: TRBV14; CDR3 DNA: TGTGCCAGCAGCCGGCAGGGGCGGACCCAGTACTTC; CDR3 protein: CASSRQGRTQYF
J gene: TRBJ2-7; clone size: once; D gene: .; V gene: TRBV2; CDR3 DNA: TGTGCCAGCCGAACCAGGTTCTACGAGCAGTACTTC; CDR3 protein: CASRTRFYEQYF
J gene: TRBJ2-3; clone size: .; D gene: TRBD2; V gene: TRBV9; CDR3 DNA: TGTGCCAGCAGCGTAGGAGGACTAGCGGGGGGGCCATCAGATACGCAGTATTTT; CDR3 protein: CASSVGGLAGGPSDTQYF
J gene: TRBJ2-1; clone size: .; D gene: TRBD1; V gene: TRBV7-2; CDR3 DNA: TGTGCCAGCAGCTTATCCGGACAGGTTACCTACAATGAGCAGTTCTTC; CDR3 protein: CASSLSGQVTYNEQFF
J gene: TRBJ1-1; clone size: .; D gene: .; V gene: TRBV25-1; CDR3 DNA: TGTGCCAGCAGCCGGGGTATGACTAACACTGAAGCTTTCTTT; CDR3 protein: CASSRGMTNTEAFF
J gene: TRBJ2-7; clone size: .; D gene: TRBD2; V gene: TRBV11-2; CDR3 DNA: TGTGCCAGCGGTAGGGCGGGGGTGGACGAGCAGTACTTC; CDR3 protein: CASGRAGVDEQYF
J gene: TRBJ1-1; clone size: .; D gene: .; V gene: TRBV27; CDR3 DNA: TGTGCCAGCAGTGAGAGACAGGTGGGGAACACTGAAGCTTTCTTT; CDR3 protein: CASSERQVGNTEAFF
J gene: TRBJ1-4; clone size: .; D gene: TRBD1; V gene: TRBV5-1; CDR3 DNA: TGCGCCAGCAGCTCCAGGGGGGCTAATGAAAAACTGTTTTTT; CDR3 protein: CASSSRGANEKLFF
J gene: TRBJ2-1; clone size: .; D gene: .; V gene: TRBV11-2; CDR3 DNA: TGTGCCAGCACTCACCAGGGCCGGAGCTCCTACAATGAGCAGTTCTTC; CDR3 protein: CASTHQGRSSYNEQFF
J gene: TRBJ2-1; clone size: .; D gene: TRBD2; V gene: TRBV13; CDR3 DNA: TGTGCCAGCGAGCGGGGGGGCCTGAATGAGCAGTTCTTC; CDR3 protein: CASERGGLNEQFF
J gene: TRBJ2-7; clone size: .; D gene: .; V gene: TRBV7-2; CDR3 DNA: TGTGCCAGCAGCCGTGACAGCCTCTCCTACGAGCAGTACTTC; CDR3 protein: CASSRDSLSYEQYF
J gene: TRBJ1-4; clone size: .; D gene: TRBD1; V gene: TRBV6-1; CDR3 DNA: TGTGCCAGCAAACCCAGGGGGCAAGATGAAAAACTGTTTTTT; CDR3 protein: CASKPRGQDEKLFF
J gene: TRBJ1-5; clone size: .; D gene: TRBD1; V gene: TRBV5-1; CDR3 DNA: TGCGCCAGCTCCCCCGGACAGGCCCCAAATCAGCCCCAGCATTTT; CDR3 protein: CASSPGQAPNQPQHF
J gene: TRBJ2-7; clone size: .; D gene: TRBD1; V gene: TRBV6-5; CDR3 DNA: TGTGCCAGCAGTTGGACCGGGACAGGGGTAACCTACGAGCAGTACTTC; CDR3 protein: CASSWTGTGVTYEQYF
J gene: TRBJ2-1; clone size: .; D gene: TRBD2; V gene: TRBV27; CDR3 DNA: TGTGCCAGCAGGCAAACGGGACTAGCGGTTACGATGGAGCAGTTCTTC; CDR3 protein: CASRQTGLAVTMEQFF
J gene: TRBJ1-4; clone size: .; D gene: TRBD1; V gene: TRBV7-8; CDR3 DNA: TGTGCCAGCAGCCACGGACAGGGTAGCGAAAAACTGTTTTTT; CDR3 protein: CASSHGQGSEKLFF
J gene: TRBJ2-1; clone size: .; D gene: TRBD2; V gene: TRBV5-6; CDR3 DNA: TGTGCCAGCAGCTTGAGTCTAGCGGGGGTTAATGAGCAGTTCTTC; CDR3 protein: CASSLSLAGVNEQFF
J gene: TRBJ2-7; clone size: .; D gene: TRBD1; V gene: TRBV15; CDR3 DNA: TGTGCCACCAGCAGAGATTTTCTCTGGGGACAGGGGTCTCACTACGAGCAGTACTTC; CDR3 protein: CATSRDFLWGQGSHYEQYF
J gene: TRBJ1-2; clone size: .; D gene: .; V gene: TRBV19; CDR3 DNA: TGTGCCAGTAGTATACCCCCCAAGAACTCAGGGGTTTATGGCTACACCTTC; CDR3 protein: CASSIPPKNSGVYGYTF
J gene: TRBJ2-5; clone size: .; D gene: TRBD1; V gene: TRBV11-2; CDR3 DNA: TGTGCCAGCAGCGTCCGGGACAGCTACCAAGAGACCCAGTACTTC; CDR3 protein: CASSVRDSYQETQYF
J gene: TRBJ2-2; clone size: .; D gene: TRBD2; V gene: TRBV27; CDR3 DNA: TGTGCCAGCAGGGGACTAGCGACCCCTATGGCCGGGGAGCTGTTTTTT; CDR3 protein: CASRGLATPMAGELFF
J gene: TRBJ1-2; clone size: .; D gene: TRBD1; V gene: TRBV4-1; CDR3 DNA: TGCGCCAGCAGCCCCGGGACAGGGGGAGATGGCTACACCTTC; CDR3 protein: CASSPGTGGDGYTF
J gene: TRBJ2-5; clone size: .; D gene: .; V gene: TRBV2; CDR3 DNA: TGTGCCAGCAGCGCCAGTAACAGGTTACGGGGGGAGACCCAGTACTTC; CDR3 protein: CASSASNRLRGETQYF